A selection of T cell receptor beta chains follows, all from one sample in a study of T cell responses to AZD1222 COVID-19 vaccine. Profiled with immunoSEQ multiplex PCR; TCRdb holds only in-frame clones, not every one. The sample has under 150,000 clones, approximately 87% seen once. Sample: peripheral blood, taken 28 days after the second AZD1222 dose. The receptors stem from an adult who received the AZD1222 COVID-19 vaccine. Both conserved end residues are part of each CDR3. The order of the fields is CDR3 length, J gene, D gene, V gene, CDR3 protein, CDR3 DNA. D genes are given only for firm matches.

len: 13
j_gene: TRBJ1-2
d_gene: -
v_gene: TRBV19
CDR3aa: CASSHRANYGYTF
CDR3nt: TGTGCCAGTAGTCACAGGGCGAACTATGGCTACACCTTC

len: 13
j_gene: TRBJ1-2
d_gene: -
v_gene: TRBV28
CDR3aa: CASIPDSRIGYTF
CDR3nt: TGTGCCAGCATCCCGGACAGTCGGATTGGCTACACCTTC

len: 15
j_gene: TRBJ1-5
d_gene: -
v_gene: TRBV20-1
CDR3aa: CSASRQGELNQPQHF
CDR3nt: TGCAGTGCTAGTCGGCAGGGCGAGCTCAATCAGCCCCAGCATTTT

len: 13
j_gene: TRBJ1-6
d_gene: -
v_gene: TRBV2
CDR3aa: CASPEGDNSPLHF
CDR3nt: TGTGCCAGCCCCGAGGGGGACAATTCACCCCTCCACTTT

len: 15
j_gene: TRBJ2-1
d_gene: TRBD2
v_gene: TRBV5-1
CDR3aa: CASSLVSSGYNEQFF
CDR3nt: TGCGCCAGCAGCTTAGTGTCTAGCGGATACAATGAGCAGTTCTTC

len: 16
j_gene: TRBJ2-1
d_gene: -
v_gene: TRBV7-2
CDR3aa: CASSLVLPSRYNEQFF
CDR3nt: TGTGCCAGCAGCTTAGTTCTTCCTAGCCGGTACAATGAGCAGTTCTTC

len: 18
j_gene: TRBJ1-3
d_gene: -
v_gene: TRBV30
CDR3aa: CAWSFRSGHPDSGNTIYF
CDR3nt: TGTGCCTGGAGTTTTCGGTCGGGACATCCGGACTCTGGAAACACCATATATTTT

len: 15
j_gene: TRBJ1-2
d_gene: -
v_gene: TRBV28
CDR3aa: CASAAGGARKDGYTF
CDR3nt: TGTGCCAGCGCGGCGGGAGGGGCGCGTAAAGATGGCTACACCTTC

len: 14
j_gene: TRBJ1-1
d_gene: TRBD1
v_gene: TRBV9
CDR3aa: CASSPNRGLTEAFF
CDR3nt: TGTGCCAGCAGCCCAAACAGGGGGCTCACTGAAGCTTTCTTT

len: 14
j_gene: TRBJ2-1
d_gene: TRBD2
v_gene: TRBV28
CDR3aa: CASSMGLARNEQFF
CDR3nt: TGTGCCAGCAGTATGGGACTAGCGAGGAATGAGCAGTTCTTC

len: 14
j_gene: TRBJ1-2
d_gene: -
v_gene: TRBV6-5
CDR3aa: CASTQPGRGYGYTF
CDR3nt: TGTGCCAGCACCCAGCCGGGCAGGGGCTATGGCTACACCTTC

len: 15
j_gene: TRBJ2-1
d_gene: TRBD2
v_gene: TRBV7-3
CDR3aa: CASSRGGAAYNEQFF
CDR3nt: TGTGCCAGCAGTCGGGGAGGGGCAGCCTACAATGAGCAGTTCTTC

len: 13
j_gene: TRBJ2-2
d_gene: -
v_gene: TRBV11-1
CDR3aa: CASSLTSTGELFF
CDR3nt: TGTGCCAGCAGCTTGACGTCGACCGGGGAGCTGTTTTTT

len: 13
j_gene: TRBJ1-1
d_gene: -
v_gene: TRBV29-1
CDR3aa: CSAPLQENTEAFF
CDR3nt: TGCAGCGCCCCGTTACAGGAAAACACTGAAGCTTTCTTT

len: 14
j_gene: TRBJ2-1
d_gene: -
v_gene: TRBV5-5
CDR3aa: CASSAHDPLNEQFF
CDR3nt: TGTGCCAGCAGCGCACACGACCCTTTGAATGAGCAGTTCTTC

len: 12
j_gene: TRBJ1-4
d_gene: -
v_gene: TRBV5-4
CDR3aa: CASSAANEKLFF
CDR3nt: TGTGCCAGCAGCGCGGCCAATGAAAAACTGTTTTTT

len: 15
j_gene: TRBJ1-1
d_gene: -
v_gene: TRBV19
CDR3aa: CASSIAGTLNTEAFF
CDR3nt: TGTGCCAGTAGTATCGCCGGGACCCTGAACACTGAAGCTTTCTTT

len: 15
j_gene: TRBJ2-3
d_gene: -
v_gene: TRBV7-8
CDR3aa: CASSLAGAITDTQYF
CDR3nt: TGTGCCAGCAGCTTAGCAGGGGCTATCACAGATACGCAGTATTTT

len: 15
j_gene: TRBJ2-1
d_gene: TRBD2
v_gene: TRBV7-9
CDR3aa: CASSISGVIYNEQFF
CDR3nt: TGTGCCAGCAGCATAAGCGGGGTAATCTACAATGAGCAGTTCTTC

len: 11
j_gene: TRBJ2-1
d_gene: -
v_gene: TRBV6-5
CDR3aa: CASSSIEGQFF
CDR3nt: TGTGCCAGCAGTTCGATCGAAGGGCAGTTCTTC

len: 15
j_gene: TRBJ1-5
d_gene: -
v_gene: TRBV28
CDR3aa: CASSSFSVSNQPQHF
CDR3nt: TGTGCCAGCAGCTCTTTTAGCGTTAGCAATCAGCCCCAGCATTTT

len: 16
j_gene: TRBJ2-1
d_gene: TRBD2
v_gene: TRBV6-2/TRBV6-3
CDR3aa: CASSYDAGGGRNEQFF
CDR3nt: TGTGCCAGCAGTTACGATGCGGGAGGAGGGAGGAATGAGCAGTTCTTC

len: 17
j_gene: TRBJ1-3
d_gene: -
v_gene: TRBV7-6
CDR3aa: CASSLEAGGQRGNTIYF
CDR3nt: TGTGCCAGCAGCCTTGAGGCCGGGGGTCAACGAGGAAACACCATATATTTT

len: 14
j_gene: TRBJ1-4
d_gene: TRBD1
v_gene: TRBV28
CDR3aa: CASSSTGAHKKLFF
CDR3nt: TGTGCCAGCAGTTCCACAGGGGCCCACAAAAAACTGTTTTTT

len: 15
j_gene: TRBJ2-5
d_gene: -
v_gene: TRBV29-1
CDR3aa: CSVNLSGAASGTQYF
CDR3nt: TGCAGCGTGAACCTTAGCGGCGCCGCCTCCGGGACCCAGTACTTC